This TCR beta chain stems from a study of beta chain features in type 1 diabetes (dated by TCRdb to between 2017 and 2018). Looking at the study overall: No differences in mean age, gender distribution, total cell number or subset yield were found between patients and healthy donors. Regulatory and stem cell-like memory subsets were obtained from only 8 patients and about eight healthy donors, while naive and central memory subsets were obtained from all 28 donors. In the study, TCRB repertoires of sorted circulating CD4+ T cell subsets from recently diagnosed type 1 diabetes patients were compared with those of matched healthy donors. Across all samples, around 100 million sorted cells were examined, and cell number per subset correlated strongly with RNA yield. What the authors observed across the whole study: Only small numbers of individuals were included in the HLA sub-analyses, which left unresolved whether HLA type had any influence on TCRB rearrangement. At VDJ recombination sites, type 1 diabetes patients had fewer insertions and more deleted nucleotides, which implies abnormalities in thymic rearrangement. Because cDNA was sequenced instead of genomic DNA, highly expressing activated cells could be over-represented, though the groups showed no difference in activation or CD3 levels. Type 1 diabetes patients showed a moderate but significant shortening of TCRB CDR3 length in all four CD4+ subsets. The naive, central memory and regulatory TCRB repertoires appeared to resemble one another more closely among patients than among healthy donors. Shorter templates might have been favored by PCR, but patient and control samples were amplified and corrected together, so both groups would have been affected equally by any skew.

All of the isolated RNA was reverse transcribed with the High Capacity cDNA Reverse Transcription Kit, so expressed TCRB transcripts were sequenced. Deep immunoSEQ sequencing was applied to naive, central memory and regulatory T cell samples, giving an average of about 3.4 million total reads per sample. Sorted cells were lysed in RLT buffer, and RNA was extracted using DNase-treated RNeasy Micro or Mini kits according to cell number. Each cell subset was processed separately to prevent cross-contamination, with patient and healthy donor samples processed together. TCRB sequences were amplified from cDNA with the immunoSEQ multiplex PCR, producing 87-bp fragments spanning the CDR3 region. The amplicons were sequenced using the Illumina HiSeq platform. For the original study's pipeline: PCR bias was computationally corrected using synthetic template baselines, reads within Hamming distance 2 were collapsed, and singletons that could not be merged were discarded. Reads were aligned against IMGT so that V, D and J genes, CDR3 length and insertions or deletions at six rearrangement sites could be assigned. Within each subset, clonotype counts were normalized to sorted cell number, after which true diversity and Gini coefficients were computed with the tcR R package. The overlap coefficient, calculated on TCRB nucleotide sequences, was used to measure repertoire sharing. As a proxy for the pre-selection repertoire, out-of-frame TCRB sequences from naive cells were analyzed. TCRdb limited this immuneACCESS table to in-frame rearrangements with V and J called. A share of clones is missing; checked studies link under half to unresolved V genes, and the rest is unexplained. The V and J calls and clone size were taken over from that table, and D and trimming were inferred from the DNA. The sample data list 250,000 or so clones, and about a fifth of these were observed just once. Of the sample, approximately 0.029% is held by the ten largest clones.

Each donor gave one peripheral blood draw, averaging about 100 mL, which was collected into heparinised tubes. A BD FACSAria II was used to sort naive, central memory, regulatory and stem cell-like memory CD4+ T cells with a panel that included CD45RO, CCR7, CD25, CD127, CD95 and CD27. Purity was above 95% for every sorted population. PBMCs were isolated immediately by Lymphoprep density gradient centrifugation and stained directly without culture. To minimize batch effects, samples were stained and sorted in pairs, one healthy donor with one patient per experiment. Measured from the cysteine to the phenylalanine, the CDR3 is 15 residues long. Solely the CDR3 DNA is kept, with 45 bases framed from the first base. Trimming costs V 1 base and J 2 bases, and their ends lie 9 bases apart. The germline V gene yields SGHRS for CDR1 and YFSETQ for CDR2. As concerns this clone: What this receptor recognizes is not known. Per-base qualities were not stored, and no clone one base away is much larger.

The sequence was obtained from a woman aged 40 to 50 with type 1 diabetes. Sequenced sample: naive CD4+ T cells from blood. This sample's cell subset or site label indicates: true naive CD4+ T cells. Recombination connected TRBV5-1 to TRBJ2-2; tentative D gene TRBD1, with 5 bases matching. The bases read TGCGCCAGCAGCTTGCTCCAGGGAAACACCGGGGAGCTGTTTTTT. Translated, this is CASSLLQGNTGELFF.